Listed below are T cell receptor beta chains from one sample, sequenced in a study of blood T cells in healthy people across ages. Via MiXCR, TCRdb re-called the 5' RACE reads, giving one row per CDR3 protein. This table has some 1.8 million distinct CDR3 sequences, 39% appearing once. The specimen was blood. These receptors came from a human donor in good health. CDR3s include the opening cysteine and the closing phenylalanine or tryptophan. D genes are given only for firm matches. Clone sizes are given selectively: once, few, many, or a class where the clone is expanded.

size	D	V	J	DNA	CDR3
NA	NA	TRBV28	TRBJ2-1	TGTGCCAGCAGTTTCCCGGGCCCATTGTACAATGAGCAGTTCTTC	CASSFPGPLYNEQFF
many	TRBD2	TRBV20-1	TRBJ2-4	TGCAGTGCTCGGACTAGCGGGGGGGCCTCCAAAAACATTCAGTACTTC	CSARTSGGASKNIQYF
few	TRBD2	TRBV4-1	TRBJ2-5	TGCGCCAGCAGCCTCCGACTAGCTGAAGAGGAGACCCAGTACTTC	CASSLRLAEEETQYF
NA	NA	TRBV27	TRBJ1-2	TGTGCCAGCAGTTCCGGGTCCCAGACACTTAACTATGGCTACACCTTC	CASSSGSQTLNYGYTF
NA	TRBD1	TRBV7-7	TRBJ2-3	TGTGCCAGCAGCCCCCTAACGGGACAGGGGCGTGATACGCAGTATTTT	CASSPLTGQGRDTQYF
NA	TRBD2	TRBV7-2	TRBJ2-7	TGTGCCAGCAGCCCAGAAGCGGGGAACGAGCAGTACTTC	CASSPEAGNEQYF
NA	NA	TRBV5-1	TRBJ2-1	TGCGCCAGCAGCTTGGCCGGGGGTGGTCCCAATGAGCAGTTCTTC	CASSLAGGGPNEQFF
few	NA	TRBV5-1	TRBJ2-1	TGCGCCAGCAGCTTGGAGGTTACTGGTGAGCAGTTCTTC	CASSLEVTGEQFF
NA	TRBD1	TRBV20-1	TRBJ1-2	TGCAGCGCAAACAGGGGGCTCAACTATGGCCACACCTTC	CSANRGLNYGHTF
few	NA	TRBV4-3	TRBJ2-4	TGCGCCGGCAGCCAAGGGACCGCTTGGCTAGCCAAAAACATTCAGTACTTC	CAGSQGTAWLAKNIQYF
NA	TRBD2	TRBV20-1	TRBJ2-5	TGCAGTGCTAGCCCTCTAGCGGGGGTAGAGACCCAGTACTTC	CSASPLAGVETQYF
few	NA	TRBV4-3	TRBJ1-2	TGCGCCAGCAGCCACGATAGGGGCAGGGGCATCTATGGCTACACCTTC	CASSHDRGRGIYGYTF
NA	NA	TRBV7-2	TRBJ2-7	TGTGCCAGCAGCTTAGGACAGGACCGTTCCTACGAGCAGTACTTC	CASSLGQDRSYEQYF
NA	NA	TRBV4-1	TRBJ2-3	TGCGCCAGCAGCCAAACCCTTAGCTGGGACACAACCTTCACAGATACGCAGTATTTT	CASSQTLSWDTTFTDTQYF
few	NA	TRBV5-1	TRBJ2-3	TGCGCCAGCAGCTTGAATCGGGACTCTACGCAGTATTTT	CASSLNRDSTQYF
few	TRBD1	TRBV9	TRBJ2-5	TGTGCCAGCAGCGGGGGGACAGGGGGGGAGACCCAGTACTTC	CASSGGTGGETQYF
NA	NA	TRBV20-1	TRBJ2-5	TGTAGTAGCACTTCGAAAGAGACCCAGTACTTC	CSSTSKETQYF
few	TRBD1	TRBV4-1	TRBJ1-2	TGCGCCAGCAGCCAAGAGGAGACAGGGCCCAGCTACACCTTC	CASSQEETGPSYTF
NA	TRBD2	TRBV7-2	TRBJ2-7	TGTGCCAGCAGCTTATGGTCCCAGGCTAGCGGGGGGGAGCAGTACTTC	CASSLWSQASGGEQYF
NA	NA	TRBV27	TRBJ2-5	TGTGCCAGCAGTCCATCAAGTTGGGAGACCCAGTACTTC	CASSPSSWETQYF
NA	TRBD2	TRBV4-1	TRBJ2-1	TGCGCCAGCAGCCAAGAAGGTAGCGGGGGGTCCTCCTACAATGAGCAGTTCTTC	CASSQEGSGGSSYNEQFF
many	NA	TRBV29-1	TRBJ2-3	TGCAGCGCCGTGGGCGAGGTTAGCACAGATACGCAGTATTTT	CSAVGEVSTDTQYF
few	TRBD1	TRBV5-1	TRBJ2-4	TGCGCCAGCAGCCCGTTGACAGGGGATATGGCCGAAAACATTCAGTACTTC	CASSPLTGDMAENIQYF
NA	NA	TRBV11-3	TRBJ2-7	TGTGCCAGCAGCTTCGGACACTTATTGGGCGAGCAGTACTTC	CASSFGHLLGEQYF
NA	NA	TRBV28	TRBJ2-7	TGTGCCAGCAGCCCAGGGGAAACCAACTCCTACGAGCAGTACTTC	CASSPGETNSYEQYF
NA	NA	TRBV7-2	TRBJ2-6	TGTGCCAGCAGCTTTTACCCTGGTCTGACTGGGGCCAACGTCCTGACTTTC	CASSFYPGLTGANVLTF
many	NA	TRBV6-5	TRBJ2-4	TGTGCCAGCAGTGCCGGCAGGGCTAACATTCAGTACTTC	CASSAGRANIQYF